These 9 T cell receptor beta chains were sequenced from one sample in a study of response to subunit inactivated influenza vaccine. TCRdb passed the RT-PCR reads through MiXCR, listing each CDR3 protein once. The sample contains about 620,000 distinct CDR3 sequences, around 11% of which appear only once. Another study also made use of these data, one on T cells expressing NK-cell markers. That source reports: In generating TCR beta cDNA, 5'RACE template switching with UMIs was used.

The source material was PBMCs from blood, sampled on the day of vaccination. Source of these receptors: a man aged 50 or older who received an inactivated influenza vaccine.

This clonotype has only a few counts. The chain is built from TRBV12-3 or TRBV12-4 and TRBJ2-7; 10 bases fit TRBD2. The CDR3 contains 16 residues. J was trimmed by 2 bases and V by 4 bases; bases with no gene match: 8. DNA of the CDR3: TGTGCCAGCAGTTCCCGGCTAGCGGGGGACCCCTACGAGCAGTACTTC. Translating gives CASSSRLAGDPYEQYF.

CDR3 in DNA: TGTGCCAGCAGGGAAACAACCTCTGGGGCCAACGTCCTGACTTTC. This sequence encodes CASRETTSGANVLTF. This chain joins TRBV12-3 or TRBV12-4 and TRBJ2-6, with D uncertain. V dropped 6 bases and J dropped 0 bases, with 9 bases sitting between them. CDR3 length equals 15 residues.

The chain is built from TRBV5-4 and TRBJ2-2; TRBD1 aligns across 10 bases. Germline CDR1 reads SGHNT; CDR2 reads YYREEE (reference sequence). Germline trimming cut 4 bases from V and 6 bases from J; bases unmatched to any gene: 9. The CDR3 is made up of 16 amino acids. The CDR3 sequence is CASSPPGQGSAGELFF. CDR3 sequence (DNA): TGTGCCAGCAGCCCGCCGGGACAGGGGTCAGCCGGGGAGCTGTTTTTT.

This clonotype was counted only a few times. The chain is built from TRBV20-1 and TRBJ1-2; no definite D call. Germline CDR1 is DFQATT and CDR2 is SNEGSKA (reference sequence). The CDR3 consists of 14 residues. V dropped 0 bases and J dropped 5 bases, with 13 bases sitting between them. CDR3 region: CSARDPGDRYGYTF. CDR3 in DNA: TGCAGTGCTAGAGATCCCGGGGATAGGTATGGCTACACCTTC.

The DNA of the CDR3 is TGCAGTGCTAGAGGGGCTAGCGGGAGCACAGATACGCAGTATTTT. Its translation is CSARGASGSTDTQYF. This chain links TRBV20-1 with TRBJ2-3, with TRBD2 matching 8 bases. Germline values: CDR1 DFQATT, CDR2 SNEGSKA (reference sequence). V lost 1 base, J lost 0 bases, and 3 bases stayed unmatched. The CDR3 totals 15 residues.

This clonotype was seen at least ten times. The V and J genes are TRBV7-2 and TRBJ2-4; no definite D call. CDR1 is SGHTA, CDR2 FQGNSA, per germline. Trimming pared 3 bases from V and 0 bases from J, leaving 3 bases between. This CDR3 has 13 amino acids. CDR3 loop: CASSLLAKNIQYF. In nucleotides, the CDR3 is TGTGCCAGCAGCTTGTTAGCCAAAAACATTCAGTACTTC.

V gene TRBV7-8 combines with J gene TRBJ2-3; 9 positions agree with TRBD1. Germline trimming cut 10 bases from V and 5 bases from J; bases unmatched to any gene: 22. The germline V gene has CDR1 SGHVS and CDR2 FQNEAQ. CDR3 length: 18 amino acids. Here the CDR3 DNA reads TGTGCCACAGCCCGAGACAGGGGGTTCTCCGACAATCGAGATACGCAGTATTTT. This sequence encodes CATARDRGFSDNRDTQYF.

This clonotype was seen repeatedly, ten times or more. The V and J genes are TRBV10-3 and TRBJ1-4; 7 bases map to TRBD1. V gave up 8 bases and J gave up 7 bases; unmatched junction bases: 7. The CDR3 length is 13 residues. Germline values: CDR1 ENHRY, CDR2 SYGVKD. CDR3 in amino acids: CAIGDSIAEKLFF. For the CDR3, the DNA is TGTGCCATCGGGGACAGTATCGCTGAAAAACTGTTTTTT.

The genes are TRBV4-3 and TRBJ2-1, with 8 bases identical to TRBD2. The CDR3 has 15 residues. V lost 3 bases and J lost 3; bases outside the gene matches: 4. The germline gives CDR1 LGHNA, CDR2 YSLEER. The CDR3 DNA is TGCGCCAGCAGCCACGCGGGAGGCGGCTACAATGAGCAGTTCTTC. Protein: CASSHAGGGYNEQFF.